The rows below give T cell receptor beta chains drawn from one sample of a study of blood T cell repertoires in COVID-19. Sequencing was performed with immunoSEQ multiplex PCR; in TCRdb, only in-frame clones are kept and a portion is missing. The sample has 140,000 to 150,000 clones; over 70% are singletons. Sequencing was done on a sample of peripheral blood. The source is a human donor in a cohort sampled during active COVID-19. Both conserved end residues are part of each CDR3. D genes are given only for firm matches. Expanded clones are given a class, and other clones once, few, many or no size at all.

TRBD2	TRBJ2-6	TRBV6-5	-	CASMSGRVGANVLTF	TGTGCCAGCATGTCAGGGAGGGTAGGGGCCAACGTCCTGACTTTC
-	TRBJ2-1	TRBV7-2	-	CASNSRGGAYNEQFF	TGTGCCAGCAACTCCCGAGGGGGGGCATACAATGAGCAGTTCTTC
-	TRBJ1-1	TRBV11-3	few	CASSPDPRGTEAFF	TGTGCCAGCAGCCCTGACCCTAGGGGCACTGAAGCTTTCTTT
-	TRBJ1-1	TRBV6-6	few	CASSLTAGTEAFF	TGTGCCAGCAGCCTAACGGCGGGGACTGAAGCTTTCTTT
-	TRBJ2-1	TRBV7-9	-	CASSVLDNEQFF	TGTGCCAGCAGCGTATTAGACAATGAGCAGTTCTTC
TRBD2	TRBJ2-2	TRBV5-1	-	CASSSQTSGGHTGELFF	TGCGCCAGCAGCTCCCAAACTAGCGGGGGCCACACCGGGGAGCTGTTTTTT
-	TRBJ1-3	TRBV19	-	CASRSSGLFSSGTGNTIYF	TGTGCCAGTAGATCCTCGGGGTTATTTTCTTCAGGAACTGGAAACACCATATATTTT
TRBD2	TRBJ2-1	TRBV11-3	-	CASSRGLAGGQGEQFF	TGTGCCAGCAGCCGTGGACTAGCGGGGGGGCAGGGTGAGCAGTTCTTC
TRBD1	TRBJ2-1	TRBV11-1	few	CASSLDLGQGIGEQFF	TGTGCCAGCAGCTTAGATCTGGGACAGGGTATTGGTGAGCAGTTCTTC
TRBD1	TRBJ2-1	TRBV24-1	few	CATSDPDRGEVNEQFF	TGTGCCACCAGTGATCCGGACAGGGGAGAGGTCAATGAGCAGTTCTTC
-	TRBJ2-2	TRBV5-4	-	CASSHSNTGELFF	TGTGCCAGCAGCCATTCGAACACCGGGGAGCTGTTTTTT
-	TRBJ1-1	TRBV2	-	CASRMREGGTEAFF	TGTGCCAGCAGGATGAGGGAGGGAGGCACTGAAGCTTTCTTT
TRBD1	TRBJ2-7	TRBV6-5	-	CASTRTGTYEQYF	TGTGCCAGCACCCGGACAGGGACGTACGAGCAGTACTTC
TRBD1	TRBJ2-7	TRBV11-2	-	CASSSDRVLSEQYF	TGTGCCAGCAGCTCGGACAGGGTTTTGTCCGAGCAGTACTTC
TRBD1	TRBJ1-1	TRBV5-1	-	CASRARQGTNTEAFF	TGCGCCAGCAGGGCGCGACAGGGGACGAACACTGAAGCTTTCTTT
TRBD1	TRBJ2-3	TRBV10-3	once	CAIGTGPNTDTQYF	TGTGCCATCGGGACAGGCCCAAACACAGATACGCAGTATTTT